This entry features one T cell receptor beta chain sequence. The table came from immunoSEQ multiplex PCR; TCRdb's copy has only in-frame clones and leaves some out. The sample yields 100,000 to 150,000 clones, about 80% seen once. This record belongs to a study of blood T cell repertoires in COVID-19. The TCR sequence derives from a woman aged 50 to 60 with acute or convalescent COVID-19. Sequencing was done on a sample of peripheral blood.

The CDR3 DNA reads as TGTGCCAGTAGTCAGACTAGCGGGCCAGGCACAGATACGCAGTATTTT. This codes for CASSQTSGPGTDTQYF. The chain has TRBV19 and TRBJ2-3; TRBD2 matches at 10 bases. The CDR3 is made up of 16 amino acids. CDR1 and CDR2 (germline): LNHDA, SQIVND (reference sequence). The trim removed 5 bases at V and 1 base at J, leaving 6 bases unmatched. Full variable domain (outside the CDR3, taken from reference TRBV19 and TRBJ2-3): DGGITQSPKYLFRKEGQNVTLSCEQNLNHDAMYWYRQDPGQGLRLIYYSQIVNDFQKGDIAEGYSVSREKKESFPLTVTSAQKNPTAFYLCASSQTSGPGTDTQYFGPGTRLTVL.